The 17 T cell receptor beta chains in this list originate from one sample, sequenced in a study of T cell clones after liver transplantation. Some clones are missing from TCRdb's copy, which holds only in-frame ones; the method was immunoSEQ multiplex PCR. Among about 120,000 clones listed, around nine tenths were seen once. Sample: CD4+ T cells from blood, taken 12 months after liver transplant. These receptors all come from a human patient who received a liver transplant. The graft donor may have contributed some T cells.

This chain uses TRBV9 with TRBJ2-1, with 12 bases matching TRBD2. The germline V gene has CDR1 SGDLS and CDR2 YYNGEE. The length of the CDR3 is 17 residues. The trim removed 3 bases at V and 0 bases at J, leaving 4 bases unmatched. The CDR3 coding sequence is TGTGCCAGCAGCGCCGGACTAGCGGGGAACTCCTACAATGAGCAGTTCTTC. Protein sequence: CASSAGLAGNSYNEQFF.

V usage is TRBV6-5 and J usage is TRBJ2-1, with 7 bases aligning to TRBD2. CDR1 and CDR2 from the germline V gene are MNHEY and SVGAGI. The J segment lost 6 bases and the V segment lost 2 bases, leaving 10 bases of the junction unmatched. The CDR3 is 16 residues long. The CDR3 loop is CASSYGNKRDGNEQFF. CDR3 in DNA: TGTGCCAGCAGTTACGGGAATAAGCGGGATGGCAATGAGCAGTTCTTC.

The CDR3 DNA follows: TGCAGCGTCTTCGGGACAGGGGCAGGAACTGAAGCTTTCTTT. Residues: CSVFGTGAGTEAFF. The V call is TRBV29-1, the J call TRBJ1-1, with 10 bases identical to TRBD1. With 6 bases clipped from V and 5 bases from J, the junction kept 9 bases outside the gene matches. This CDR3 comprises 14 residues. Germline V lookup: CDR1 SQVTM, CDR2 ANQGSEA.

The chain employs TRBV29-1 and TRBJ2-7; maybe TRBD2 (6 bases). The germline V gene encodes CDR1 SQVTM and CDR2 ANQGSEA. V was trimmed by 0 bases and J by 7 bases, leaving 34 bases between them. The CDR3 length is 20 residues. CDR3 nucleotide sequence: TGCAGCGTTGAAGATCAAGTAGGGACTCTGACATTAGCCGGCAGGAGGGAGCAGTACTTC. Amino acid sequence: CSVEDQVGTLTLAGRREQYF.

The chain joins TRBV5-1 to TRBJ2-3; D perhaps matches TRBD2 (5 bases). Trimming took 0 bases from V and 3 from J, leaving 14 bases between them. The germline V gene encodes CDR1 SGHRS and CDR2 YFSETQ. CDR3 length: 16 amino acids. The CDR3 protein is CASSLEPGYGTDTQYF. The CDR3 DNA sequence: TGCGCCAGCAGCTTGGAACCGGGATACGGAACAGATACGCAGTATTTT.

The V call is TRBV5-1, the J call TRBJ2-3; 7 bases match TRBD2. The CDR3 is 16 residues long. CDR1 is SGHRS and CDR2 is YFSETQ in the germline V gene. Germline trimming cut 3 bases from V and 0 bases from J; bases unmatched to any gene: 7. The CDR3 region has the DNA TGCGCCAGCAGCTCACCTAGCGGAACTAGCACAGATACGCAGTATTTT. Residues: CASSSPSGTSTDTQYF.

The V gene is TRBV15, the J gene TRBJ1-5; the D is unclear. CDR3 length: 14 amino acids. The germline CDR1 and CDR2 sequences are LNHNV and YYDKDF (reference sequence). Trimming stripped 4 bases from V and 0 bases from J, with 7 bases between. The CDR3 spells CATSKHVSNQPQHF. The DNA of the CDR3 is TGTGCCACCAGCAAACACGTTAGCAATCAGCCCCAGCATTTT. Looking up the rest from reference TRBV15 and TRBJ1-5 gives the full variable domain: DAMVIQNPRYQVTQFGKPVTLSCSQTLNHNVMYWYQQKSSQAPKLLFHYYDKDFNNEADTPDNFQSRRPNTSFCFLDIRSPGLGDTAMYLCATSKHVSNQPQHFGDGTRLSIL.

The J gene is TRBJ1-5, the V gene TRBV6-5, with D perhaps matching TRBD1 (6 bases). The CDR3 runs 14 residues. V gave up 5 bases and J gave up 5 bases, with 13 bases separating them. Germline assignment: CDR1 MNHEY and CDR2 SVGAGI. CDR3 residues: CASSPREGDQPQHF. The CDR3 region has the DNA TGTGCCAGCAGTCCCAGGGAGGGGGATCAGCCCCAGCATTTT.

In its sample, this clone was seen once. The J gene is TRBJ1-2, the V gene TRBV25-1; tentatively, D is TRBD1 (6 bases). Trimming took off 5 bases at V and 7 bases at J, with 11 bases between the two ends. This CDR3 spans 12 amino acids. CDR1 and CDR2 (germline): MGHDK, SYGVNS. The CDR3 reads CASSPGGSGYTF. The DNA for the CDR3 is TGTGCCAGCAGTCCCGGGGGCAGTGGCTACACCTTC.

CDR3: CSVAPNRQSYEQYF. The CDR3 region has the DNA TGCAGCGTGGCCCCAAACCGACAGTCCTACGAGCAGTACTTC. This chain links TRBV29-1 with TRBJ2-7; D might be TRBD1 (5 bases). CDR1 and CDR2 from the germline V gene are SQVTM and ANQGSEA. V was pared by 6 bases and J by 1 base, with 16 bases between. This CDR3 has 14 residues.

The V and J genes are TRBV28 and TRBJ2-5, with 9 bases lining up with TRBD2. CDR3 size: 15 residues. V shed 5 bases and J 5 bases; nucleotides not matched to a gene: 9. Germline CDR1 is MDHEN and CDR2 is SYDVKM. Written as DNA, the CDR3 is TGTGCCAGCAGTGGCGAAGCGGGAGGTTTTGAGACCCAGTACTTC. This translates into CASSGEAGGFETQYF.

V gene TRBV29-1 combines with J gene TRBJ1-5; 9 bases are a match to TRBD1. The germline V gene has CDR1 SQVTM and CDR2 ANQGSEA. The CDR3 is made up of 15 amino acids. J gave up 1 base and V 7 bases, and 8 bases lay outside the gene matches. CDR3 residues: CSALTGTGSNQPQHF. CDR3 DNA: TGCAGCGCCCTAACCGGGACAGGGAGCAATCAGCCCCAGCATTTT.

The chain carries TRBV5-1 and TRBJ2-6; no definite D call. In germline, CDR1 is SGHRS, CDR2 YFSETQ. This CDR3 comprises 15 residues. With 4 bases removed from V and 1 base from J, the gap between germline ends came to 9 bases. DNA of the CDR3: TGCGCCAGCAGCCCAAGCCGTTCTGGGGCCAACGTCCTGACTTTC. This gives the protein CASSPSRSGANVLTF. The full variable domain, its missing parts supplied by reference TRBV5-1 and TRBJ2-6, is KAGVTQTPRYLIKTRGQQVTLSCSPISGHRSVSWYQQTPGQGLQFLFEYFSETQRNKGNFPGRFSGRQFSNSRSEMNVSTLELGDSALYLCASSPSRSGANVLTFGAGSRLTVL.

The DNA of the CDR3 is TGTGCCAGCAGCTCCCTAACGGCTAGCGGGAGAAGGGATACGCAGTATTTT. It specifies CASSSLTASGRRDTQYF. The chain uses TRBV13 and TRBJ2-3, with 10 positions matching TRBD2. Trimming at V came to 4 bases and at J to 6 bases, leaving 13 bases not matched to a gene. Germline loops: CDR1 PRHDT, CDR2 FYEKMQ (reference sequence). The CDR3 covers 17 residues.

The chain recombines TRBV10-3 with TRBJ2-2, with TRBD1 matching 7 bases. Germline V CDR1 and CDR2: ENHRY, SYGVKD. The CDR3 is made up of 14 amino acids. Losses at the gene ends were 11 bases for V and 4 bases for J; bases not matched to a gene: 10. The CDR3 loop is CASERGLGTGELFF. In DNA form, the CDR3 reads TGTGCCTCCGAAAGGGGGCTGGGCACCGGGGAGCTGTTTTTT.

The V and J genes are TRBV5-5 and TRBJ2-1; D gene uncertain. The CDR3 runs 13 residues. Looked up from germline, CDR1 is SGHKS and CDR2 is YYEKEE (reference sequence). V was pared by 6 bases and J by 2 bases, with 9 bases between. CDR3 sequence reads: CASNLATYNEQFF. The CDR3 nucleotides read TGTGCCAGCAACTTAGCCACCTACAATGAGCAGTTCTTC.

The CDR3 loop is CASSPGLVTTYEQYF. In DNA, the CDR3 is TGTGCCAGCTCACCGGGACTAGTGACTACCTACGAGCAGTACTTC. The gene calls are TRBV18 and TRBJ2-7, with 8 bases fitting TRBD2. The CDR3 totals 15 residues. Germline CDR1 is KGHSH and CDR2 is LQKENI. The J segment lost 2 bases and the V segment lost 3 bases, leaving 6 bases of the junction unmatched. Combining the CDR3 with reference TRBV18 and TRBJ2-7 gives the whole variable domain NAGVMQNPRHLVRRRGQEARLRCSPMKGHSHVYWYRQLPEEGLKFMVYLQKENIIDESGMPKERFSAEFPKEGPSILRIQQVVRGDSAAYFCASSPGLVTTYEQYFGPGTRLTVT.